This TCR beta chain was retrieved from a study of blood T cell repertoires in COVID-19. At the level of the study: Specimens from acute and convalescent COVID-19 originated in the United States, Italy and Spain.

Clones were read by immunoSEQ multiplex PCR, and TCRdb kept only the in-frame ones, dropping some. The sample has about 180,000 clones; about 82% are singletons. The CDR3 totals 15 residues. Germline V lookup: CDR1 SGHVS, CDR2 FNYEAQ. The V end lost 4 bases, the J end lost 3 bases, and 16 bases lay between the germline ends. The sequence came from a woman in her 30s who had recovered from COVID-19. Sequencing was performed on PBMCs or T cells enriched from blood (not recorded which). The chain has TRBV7-6 and TRBJ2-7; maybe TRBD2 (7 bases). The CDR3 reads CASSSTARGLYEQYF. The CDR3 DNA sequence: TGTGCCAGCAGCTCGACAGCGCGGGGGCTCTACGAGCAGTACTTC. Variable domain in full (rest from reference TRBV7-6 and TRBJ2-7): GAGVSQSPRYKVTKRGQDVALRCDPISGHVSLYWYRQALGQGPEFLTYFNYEAQQDKSGLPNDRFSAERPEGSISTLTIQRTEQRDSAMYRCASSSTARGLYEQYFGPGTRLTVT.